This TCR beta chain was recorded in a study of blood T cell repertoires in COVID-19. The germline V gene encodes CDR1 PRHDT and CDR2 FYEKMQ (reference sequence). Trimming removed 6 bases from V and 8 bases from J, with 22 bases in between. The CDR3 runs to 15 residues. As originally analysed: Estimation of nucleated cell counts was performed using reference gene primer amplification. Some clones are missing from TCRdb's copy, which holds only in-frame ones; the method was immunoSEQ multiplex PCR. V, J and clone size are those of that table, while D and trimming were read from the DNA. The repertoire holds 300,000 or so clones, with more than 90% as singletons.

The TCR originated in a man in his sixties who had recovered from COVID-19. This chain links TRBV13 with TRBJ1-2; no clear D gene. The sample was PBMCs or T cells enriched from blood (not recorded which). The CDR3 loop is CASRRGRLGFEGYTF. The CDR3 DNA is TGTGCCAGCAGGCGGGGTCGTTTGGGCTTTGAGGGCTACACCTTC.